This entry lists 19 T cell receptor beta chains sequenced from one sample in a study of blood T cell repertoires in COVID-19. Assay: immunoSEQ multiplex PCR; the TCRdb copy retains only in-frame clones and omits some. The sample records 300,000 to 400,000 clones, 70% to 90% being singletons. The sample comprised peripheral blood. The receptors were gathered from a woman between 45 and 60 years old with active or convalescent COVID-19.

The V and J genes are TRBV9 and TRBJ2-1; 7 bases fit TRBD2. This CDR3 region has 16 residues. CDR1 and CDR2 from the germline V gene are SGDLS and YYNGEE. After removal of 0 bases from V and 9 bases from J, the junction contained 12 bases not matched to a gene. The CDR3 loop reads CASSVAPAGFPGEQFF. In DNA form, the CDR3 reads TGTGCCAGCAGCGTAGCTCCAGCGGGATTTCCAGGTGAGCAGTTCTTC.

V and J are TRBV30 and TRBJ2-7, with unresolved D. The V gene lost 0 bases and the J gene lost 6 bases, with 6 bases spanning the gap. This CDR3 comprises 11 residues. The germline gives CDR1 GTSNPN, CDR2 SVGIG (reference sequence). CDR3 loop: CAWSVRVEQYF. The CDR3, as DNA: TGTGCCTGGAGTGTTAGAGTCGAGCAGTACTTC.

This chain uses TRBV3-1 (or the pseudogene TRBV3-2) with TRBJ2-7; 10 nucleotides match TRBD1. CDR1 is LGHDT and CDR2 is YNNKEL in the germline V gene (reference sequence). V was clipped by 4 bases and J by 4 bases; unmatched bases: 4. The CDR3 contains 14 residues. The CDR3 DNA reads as TGTGCCAGCAGCCCCCGGGACAGGGGATACGAGCAGTACTTC. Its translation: CASSPRDRGYEQYF.

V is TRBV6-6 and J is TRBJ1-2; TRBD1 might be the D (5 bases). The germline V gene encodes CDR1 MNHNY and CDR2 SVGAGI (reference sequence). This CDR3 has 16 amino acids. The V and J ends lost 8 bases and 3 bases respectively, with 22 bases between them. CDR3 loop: CASRTGGGPTHYGYTF. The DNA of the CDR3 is TGTGCCAGCCGAACCGGGGGGGGACCCACCCACTATGGCTACACCTTC.

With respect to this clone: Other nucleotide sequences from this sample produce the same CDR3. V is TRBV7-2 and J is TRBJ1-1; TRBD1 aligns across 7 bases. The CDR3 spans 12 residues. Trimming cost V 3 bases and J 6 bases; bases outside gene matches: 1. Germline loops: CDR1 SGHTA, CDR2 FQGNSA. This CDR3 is CASSFQGAEAFF. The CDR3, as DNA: TGTGCCAGCAGCTTCCAGGGGGCTGAAGCTTTCTTT.

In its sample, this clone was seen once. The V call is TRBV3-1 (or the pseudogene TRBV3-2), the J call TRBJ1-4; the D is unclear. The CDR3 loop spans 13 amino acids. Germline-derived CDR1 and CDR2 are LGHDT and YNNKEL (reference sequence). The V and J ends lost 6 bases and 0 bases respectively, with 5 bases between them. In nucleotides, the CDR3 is TGTGCCAGCAGGAGGGCAACTAATGAAAAACTGTTTTTT. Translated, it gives CASRRATNEKLFF.

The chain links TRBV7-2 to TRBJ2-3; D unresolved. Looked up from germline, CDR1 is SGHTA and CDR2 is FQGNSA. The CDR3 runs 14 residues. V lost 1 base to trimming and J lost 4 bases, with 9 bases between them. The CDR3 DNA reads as TGTGCCAGCAGCTTAGTGGGCACCCCAGATACGCAGTATTTT. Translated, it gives CASSLVGTPDTQYF. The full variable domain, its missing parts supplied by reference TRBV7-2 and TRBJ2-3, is GAGVSQSPSNKVTEKGKDVELRCDPISGHTALYWYRQSLGQGLEFLIYFQGNSAPDKSGLPSDRFSAERTGGSVSTLTIQRTQQEDSAVYLCASSLVGTPDTQYFGPGTRLTVL.

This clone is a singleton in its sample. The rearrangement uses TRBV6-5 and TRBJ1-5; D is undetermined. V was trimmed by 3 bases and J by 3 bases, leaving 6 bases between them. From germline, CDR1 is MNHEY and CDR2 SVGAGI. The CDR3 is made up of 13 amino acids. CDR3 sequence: CASSYKHNQPQHF. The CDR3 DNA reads TGTGCCAGCAGTTATAAGCACAATCAGCCCCAGCATTTT.

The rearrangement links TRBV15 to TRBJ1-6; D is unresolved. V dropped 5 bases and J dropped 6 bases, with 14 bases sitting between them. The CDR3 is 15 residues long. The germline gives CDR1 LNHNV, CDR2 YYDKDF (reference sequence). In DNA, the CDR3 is TGTGCCACCAGCTCAGGAACGGCGAGTAATTCACCCCTCCACTTT. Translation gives CATSSGTASNSPLHF.

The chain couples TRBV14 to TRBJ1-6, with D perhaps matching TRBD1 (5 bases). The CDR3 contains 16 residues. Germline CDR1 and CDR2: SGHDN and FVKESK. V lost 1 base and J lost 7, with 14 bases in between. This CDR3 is CASSQAPAGRNSPLHF. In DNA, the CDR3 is TGTGCCAGCAGCCAAGCCCCAGCAGGGAGGAATTCACCCCTCCACTTT.

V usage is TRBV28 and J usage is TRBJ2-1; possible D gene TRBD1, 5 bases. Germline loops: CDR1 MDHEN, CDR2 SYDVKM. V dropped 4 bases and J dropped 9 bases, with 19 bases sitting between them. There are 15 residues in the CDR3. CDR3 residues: CASSYVKGAFGEQFF. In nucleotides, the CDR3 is TGTGCCAGCAGTTATGTTAAAGGGGCGTTTGGTGAGCAGTTCTTC.

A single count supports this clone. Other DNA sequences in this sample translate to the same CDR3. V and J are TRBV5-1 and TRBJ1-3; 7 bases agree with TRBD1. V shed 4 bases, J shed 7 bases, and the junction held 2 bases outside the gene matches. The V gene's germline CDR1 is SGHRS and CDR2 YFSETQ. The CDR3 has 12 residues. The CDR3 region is CASSPTGNTIYF. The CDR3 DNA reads TGCGCCAGCAGCCCGACAGGGAACACCATATATTTT.

The DNA for the CDR3 is TGTGCCTGGAGTACCCTGGGAGGGGCGAACTATGGCTACACCTTC. Translated, it gives CAWSTLGGANYGYTF. V is TRBV30 and J is TRBJ1-2; a weak D match, TRBD1 (5 bases). The V gene's germline CDR1 is GTSNPN and CDR2 SVGIG (reference sequence). CDR3 length equals 15 residues. The V and J ends lost 2 bases and 2 bases respectively, with 15 bases between them.

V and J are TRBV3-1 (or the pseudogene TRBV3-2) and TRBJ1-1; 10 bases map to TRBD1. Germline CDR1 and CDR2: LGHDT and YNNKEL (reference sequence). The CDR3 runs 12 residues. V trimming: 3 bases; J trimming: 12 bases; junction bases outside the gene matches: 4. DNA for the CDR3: TGTGCCAGCAGCCATCCGGGACAGGGGACTTTCTTT. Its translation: CASSHPGQGTFF.

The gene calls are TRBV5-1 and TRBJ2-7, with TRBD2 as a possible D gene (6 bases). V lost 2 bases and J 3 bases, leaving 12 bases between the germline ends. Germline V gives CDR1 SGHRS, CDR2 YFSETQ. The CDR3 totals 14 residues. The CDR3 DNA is TGCGCCAGCAGCTTCTCCCGGGGGTTCTACGAGCAGTACTTC. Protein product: CASSFSRGFYEQYF.

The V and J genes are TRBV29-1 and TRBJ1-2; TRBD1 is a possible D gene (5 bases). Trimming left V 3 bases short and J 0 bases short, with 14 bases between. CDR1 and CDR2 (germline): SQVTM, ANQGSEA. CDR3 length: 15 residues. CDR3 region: CSVDGGGSTNYGYTF. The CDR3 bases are TGCAGCGTTGACGGGGGTGGGTCAACTAACTATGGCTACACCTTC.

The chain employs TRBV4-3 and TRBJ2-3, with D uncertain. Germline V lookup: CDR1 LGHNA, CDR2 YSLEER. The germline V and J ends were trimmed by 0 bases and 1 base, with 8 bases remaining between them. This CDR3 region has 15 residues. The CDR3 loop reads CASSQDRLGTDTQYF. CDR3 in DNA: TGCGCCAGCAGCCAAGATCGCCTAGGCACAGATACGCAGTATTTT.

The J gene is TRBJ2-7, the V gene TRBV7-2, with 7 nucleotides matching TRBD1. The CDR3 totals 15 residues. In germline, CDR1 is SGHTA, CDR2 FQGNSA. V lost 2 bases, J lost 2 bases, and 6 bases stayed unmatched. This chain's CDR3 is CASSLSGTEPYEQYF. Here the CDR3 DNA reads TGTGCCAGCAGCTTATCCGGGACAGAGCCCTACGAGCAGTACTTC.

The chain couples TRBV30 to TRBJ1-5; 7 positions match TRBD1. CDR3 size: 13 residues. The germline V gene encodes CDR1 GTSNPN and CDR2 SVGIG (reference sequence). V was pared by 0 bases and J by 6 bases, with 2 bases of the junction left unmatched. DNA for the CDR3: TGTGCCTGGAGTGTACAGGGGAGTCAGCCCCAGCATTTT. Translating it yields CAWSVQGSQPQHF.